Below, 16 T cell receptor beta chains from the same sample are listed, as sequenced in a study of blood T cells in healthy people across ages. The use of a sample-barcoded 5' primer and a J-beta primer mix characterized a second PCR of about 7 to 12 cycles. TCRdb passed the 5' RACE reads through MiXCR, listing each CDR3 protein once. The table shows about 650,000 distinct CDR3 sequences, with about 30% occurring only once. Sequenced material: blood. Receptor source: a woman older than 75 in good health.

This clonotype occurred a few times. This may be a read error, as it is one base from a much larger clone. The CDR3 region has the DNA TGTGCCAGCAGGATAGCGGGGGGCTCCTACAATGAGCAGTTCTTC. It codes for CASRIAGGSYNEQFF. The chain is built from TRBV12-3 or TRBV12-4 and TRBJ2-1; the match to TRBD2 covers 10 bases. Unmatched junction bases numbered 2, after V lost 6 bases and J lost 0 bases. This CDR3 is 15 amino acids long.

The chain couples TRBV7-3 to TRBJ2-1, with 13 bases that match TRBD2. V lost 2 bases to trimming and J lost 7 bases; unmatched junction nucleotides: 8. This CDR3 comprises 17 residues. Germline lookup yields CDR1 SGHTA and CDR2 FQGTGA. Written as DNA, the CDR3 is TGTGCCAGCAGCTTAGACGGACTAGCGGGAGTTGAGAATGAGCAGTTCTTC. It encodes CASSLDGLAGVENEQFF.

In its sample, this clonotype was seen many times. This rearrangement joins TRBV5-1 to TRBJ2-3; possibly TRBD1 or TRBD2 for D (5 bases each). CDR1 and CDR2 (germline): SGHRS, YFSETQ. The CDR3 extends over 15 amino acids. The V end lost 0 bases, the J end lost 5 bases, and 13 bases lay between the germline ends. In nucleotides, the CDR3 is TGCGCCAGCAGCTTGGGACACGGGGCACAAGATACGCAGTATTTT. This gives the protein CASSLGHGAQDTQYF.

This clonotype was detected a few times. The chain employs TRBV29-1 and TRBJ1-1; perhaps TRBD1 as D (5 bases). Between the trimmed V and J ends, which lost 6 bases and 2 bases, there was a span of 25 bases. Germline V CDR1 and CDR2: SQVTM, ANQGSEA. This CDR3 is built from 17 residues. The CDR3 here is CSVFFFRDSAFNTEAFF. The CDR3 DNA is TGCAGCGTATTTTTTTTCAGGGACTCCGCTTTCAACACTGAAGCTTTCTTT.

This clonotype was picked up many times. The chain is built from TRBV30 and TRBJ1-2, with D maybe TRBD1 (5 bases). Per the germline V gene, CDR1 is GTSNPN and CDR2 is SVGIG (reference sequence). Deletions cut 1 base from V and 6 bases from J, with 12 bases between. CDR3 size: 13 residues. CDR3 sequence: CAWSGQHMNGYTF. The CDR3 nucleotides read TGTGCCTGGAGTGGACAGCATATGAATGGCTACACCTTC.

This clonotype came up a few times. The V and J genes are TRBV20-1 and TRBJ2-3; TRBD2 matches at 9 bases. CDR1 is DFQATT, CDR2 SNEGSKA, per germline (reference sequence). V lost 3 bases to trimming and J lost 4 bases; unmatched junction nucleotides: 14. This CDR3 is 17 amino acids long. The CDR3 nucleotides are TGCAGTGCTAGCAAGGGGGCGGCGGGGGGGCCGTCAGATACGCAGTATTTT. This codes for CSASKGAAGGPSDTQYF.

On this clonotype itself: This may be a read error, as it is one base from a much larger clone. The V call is TRBV5-4, the J call TRBJ2-7, with TRBD1 matching 10 bases. The CDR3 is 15 amino acids. Germline V gene data show CDR1 as SGHNT and CDR2 as YYREEE (reference sequence). The CDR3 spells CTSSLGDRGFYEQYF. The CDR3 nucleotides read TGTACCAGCAGCCTGGGGGACAGGGGATTCTACGAGCAGTACTTC.

This clonotype was seen at least ten times. The chain uses TRBV5-6 and TRBJ2-3, with D unresolved. The CDR3 sequence is 14 residues long. Germline CDR1 is SGHDT and CDR2 is YYEEEE. The V end was cut by 4 bases, the J end by 3 bases, with 12 bases between. The CDR3: CASSRIRLTDTQYF. As DNA, the CDR3 is TGTGCCAGCAGCCGGATTCGGCTTACAGATACGCAGTATTTT.

There are many counts of this clonotype. The V and J genes are TRBV18 and TRBJ2-1; D not certain. The germline V gene has CDR1 KGHSH and CDR2 LQKENI. V was cut by 3 bases and J by 3 bases, with 15 bases left in between. The CDR3 runs to 16 residues. The CDR3 bases are TGTGCCAGCTCACCGCCTAGGCGTATTAACTACAATGAGCAGTTCTTC. Translating gives CASSPPRRINYNEQFF. The full variable domain, completed using reference TRBV18 and TRBJ2-1, is NAGVMQNPRHLVRRRGQEARLRCSPMKGHSHVYWYRQLPEEGLKFMVYLQKENIIDESGMPKERFSAEFPKEGPSILRIQQVVRGDSAAYFCASSPPRRINYNEQFFGPGTRLTVL.

The V call is TRBV6-1, the J call TRBJ2-1, with 9 bases matching TRBD1. Germline trimming cut 1 base from V and 5 bases from J; bases unmatched to any gene: 9. Germline V gene lookup returns CDR1 MNHNS and CDR2 SASEGT. The CDR3 totals 17 residues. This CDR3 is CASSEGGGQGANNEQFF. The CDR3 DNA reads TGTGCCAGCAGTGAAGGGGGGGGACAGGGAGCGAACAATGAGCAGTTCTTC.

This clonotype showed up just a few times. The chain combines TRBV20-1 with TRBJ2-7; the D call may be TRBD1 or TRBD2 (6 bases each). The germline V gene encodes CDR1 DFQATT and CDR2 SNEGSKA (reference sequence). V was pared by 5 bases and J by 7 bases, with 18 bases between. The CDR3 contains 13 residues. For the CDR3, the DNA is TGCAGTGCTGGGGGCAGGGGCGGGGATGAGCAGTACTTC. It translates to CSAGGRGGDEQYF.

Remarks on this clonotype: Just one base apart from a much larger clone, this may be a read error. The CDR3 coding sequence is TGCAGTGCTAGAGATAGTATTCCAAGTTCGTCCCAGTACTTC. Its translation is CSARDSIPSSSQYF. The chain links TRBV20-1 to TRBJ2-5, with unresolved D. This CDR3 region has 14 residues. Germline assignment: CDR1 DFQATT and CDR2 SNEGSKA (reference sequence). Trimming removed 0 bases from V and 9 bases from J, with 17 bases in between.

The chain uses TRBV20-1 and TRBJ1-6; 8 nucleotides align to TRBD1. The CDR3 is 12 amino acids. Trimming removed 6 bases from V and 5 bases from J; junction bases left unmatched: 0. Germline V gene lookup returns CDR1 DFQATT and CDR2 SNEGSKA (reference sequence). The CDR3 sequence: CSARGHNSPLHF. CDR3 DNA: TGCAGTGCCAGGGGGCATAATTCACCCCTCCACTTT.

The chain joins TRBV15 to TRBJ1-3, with D perhaps TRBD1 (6 bases). Germline values: CDR1 LNHNV, CDR2 YYDKDF (reference sequence). The CDR3 consists of 15 residues. The V end lost 0 bases, the J end lost 3 bases, and 9 bases lay between the germline ends. This chain's CDR3 is CATSRDKGDGNTIYF. DNA for the CDR3: TGTGCCACCAGCAGAGATAAGGGGGATGGAAACACCATATATTTT.

This clonotype was observed at least ten times. The chain recombines TRBV3-1 with TRBJ2-7, with D hard to call. This CDR3 is built from 12 residues. Germline V gene sequence: CDR1 LGHDT, CDR2 YNNKEL (reference sequence). The V end was cut by 1 base, the J end by 9 bases, with 10 bases between. The DNA for the CDR3 is TGTGCCAGCAGCCAAGTAAGACACGGGCAGTACTTC. Amino acid sequence: CASSQVRHGQYF.

V usage is TRBV5-1 and J usage is TRBJ2-7, with D hard to call. The CDR3 is made up of 12 amino acids. The V gene lost 4 bases and the J gene lost 5 bases, with 10 bases spanning the gap. Germline CDR1 reads SGHRS; CDR2 reads YFSETQ. The CDR3 coding sequence is TGCGCCAGCAGCCCGGACCTGGACGAGCAGTACTTC. This sequence encodes CASSPDLDEQYF.